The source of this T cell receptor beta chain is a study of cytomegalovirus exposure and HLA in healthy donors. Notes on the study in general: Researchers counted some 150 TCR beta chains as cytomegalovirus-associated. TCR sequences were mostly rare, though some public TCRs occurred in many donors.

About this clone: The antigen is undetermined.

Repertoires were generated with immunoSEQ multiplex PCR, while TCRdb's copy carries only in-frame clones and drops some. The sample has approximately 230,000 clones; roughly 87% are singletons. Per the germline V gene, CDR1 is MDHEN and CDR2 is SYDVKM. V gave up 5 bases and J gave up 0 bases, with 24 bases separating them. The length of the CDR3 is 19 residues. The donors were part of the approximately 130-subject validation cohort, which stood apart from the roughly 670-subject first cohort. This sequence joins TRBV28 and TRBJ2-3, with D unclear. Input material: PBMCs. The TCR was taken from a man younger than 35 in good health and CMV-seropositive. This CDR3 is CASSHLVLRFDSSTDTQYF. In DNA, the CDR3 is TGTGCCAGCAGTCATTTGGTGTTGAGATTTGATTCTAGCACAGATACGCAGTATTTT.